Shown below are 23 T cell receptor beta chains from a single sample sequenced in a study of blood T cell repertoires in COVID-19. Only in-frame clones appear in the TCRdb table, and some are missing; sequencing was by immunoSEQ multiplex PCR. The sample contains 150,000 to 250,000 clones, roughly 82% of which appear only once. Specimen: PBMCs or T cells enriched from blood (not recorded which). The receptors originated from a man aged 35 to 55 who had recovered from COVID-19.

This clone was seen a handful of times. The chain employs TRBV6-4 and TRBJ2-3; D unresolved. V dropped 2 bases and J dropped 3 bases, with 6 bases sitting between them. This CDR3 spans 13 amino acids. Germline V gene sequence: CDR1 MRHNA, CDR2 SNTAGT. In DNA, the CDR3 is TGTGCCAGCAGTGACCCGGTTACAGATACGCAGTATTTT. Protein sequence: CASSDPVTDTQYF.

CDR3 loop: CSASTLGREETQYF. The CDR3 coding sequence is TGCAGTGCTAGTACCCTCGGGAGGGAGGAGACCCAGTACTTC. The V call is TRBV20-1, the J call TRBJ2-5; 8 bases agree with TRBD2. The CDR3 extends over 14 amino acids. Trimming cost V 3 bases and J 5 bases; bases outside gene matches: 8. From germline, CDR1 is DFQATT and CDR2 SNEGSKA (reference sequence).

V is TRBV5-6 and J is TRBJ2-1, with D possibly being TRBD1 (5 bases). Germline CDR1 reads SGHDT; CDR2 reads YYEEEE. V shed 1 base and J shed 8 bases, with 10 bases lying between them. This CDR3 spans 13 amino acids. The CDR3 sequence: CASSLQGLDEQFF. The CDR3 DNA reads as TGTGCCAGCAGCTTGCAGGGCTTGGATGAGCAGTTCTTC.

This clone was seen a handful of times. The chain combines TRBV12-3 or TRBV12-4 with TRBJ2-1; TRBD2 is a possible D gene (6 bases). This CDR3 contains 12 residues. Trimming removed 6 bases from V and 9 bases from J, with 12 bases in between. CDR3 sequence: CASRGLGGEQFF. Here the CDR3 DNA reads TGTGCCAGCAGGGGGCTGGGGGGTGAGCAGTTCTTC.

The chain couples TRBV7-9 to TRBJ1-5; tentative D call: TRBD1 (5 bases). V was clipped by 5 bases and J by 2 bases, with 13 bases between them. The CDR3 covers 15 residues. The germline gives CDR1 SEHNR, CDR2 FQNEAQ (reference sequence). The CDR3 nucleotides are TGTGCCAGCAGCCCCACAGGAATCCGCAATCAGCCCCAGCATTTT. Amino acid sequence: CASSPTGIRNQPQHF.

The chain recombines TRBV5-5 with TRBJ1-3; 9 positions match TRBD1. The germline CDR1 and CDR2 sequences are SGHKS and YYEKEE (reference sequence). V trimming: 3 bases; J trimming: 7 bases; junction bases outside the gene matches: 8. This CDR3 comprises 15 residues. The CDR3 region is CASSWGQGTRNTIYF. CDR3 coding DNA: TGTGCCAGCAGCTGGGGACAGGGAACCCGGAACACCATATATTTT.

Details on this clone: The same CDR3 is also encoded by other DNA sequences in this sample. The V and J genes are TRBV28 and TRBJ2-7; the D is unclear. The CDR3 is 12 amino acids. Between the trimmed V and J ends, which lost 2 bases and 4 bases, there was a span of 6 bases. Germline CDR1 is MDHEN and CDR2 is SYDVKM. The CDR3, as DNA: TGTGCCAGCAGTTTACCAGGTTACGAGCAGTACTTC. Its protein is CASSLPGYEQYF.

The gene calls are TRBV5-1 and TRBJ2-1, with D possibly TRBD2 on 5 matching bases. The CDR3 runs 16 residues. V was clipped by 7 bases and J by 4 bases, with 21 bases between them. Germline V gene sequence: CDR1 SGHRS, CDR2 YFSETQ. DNA for the CDR3: TGCGCCAGCGGAGAAAGACCCAGCGGCCCTTACAATGAGCAGTTCTTC. Protein sequence: CASGERPSGPYNEQFF.

The sample holds a few counts of this clone. This chain links TRBV7-9 with TRBJ1-2, with D maybe TRBD1 (6 bases). The germline V and J ends were trimmed by 6 bases and 6 bases, with 20 bases remaining between them. The germline V gene has CDR1 SEHNR and CDR2 FQNEAQ (reference sequence). The CDR3 is 15 amino acids. The CDR3 DNA sequence: TGTGCCAGCAGTTACCAGACAGGTGAAGGGGATGGCTACACCTTC. This encodes CASSYQTGEGDGYTF.

This chain joins TRBV7-3 and TRBJ2-1, with D possibly TRBD2 on 6 matching bases. V was cut by 6 bases and J by 15 bases, with 18 bases left in between. Germline CDR1 SGHTA, CDR2 FQGTGA. The CDR3 loop spans 12 amino acids. The CDR3, as DNA: TGTGCCAGCAGTGCGACGGGACTCGAATTGTTCTTC. Its protein is CASSATGLELFF.

The rearrangement uses TRBV7-9 and TRBJ2-1; the match to TRBD2 covers 7 bases. CDR1 is SEHNR and CDR2 is FQNEAQ in the germline V gene (reference sequence). This CDR3 contains 15 residues. V was pared by 8 bases and J by 5 bases, with 12 bases of the junction left unmatched. CDR3 nucleotides: TGTGCCAGCTTCCGGGGAGCTAGCGGAAACAATGAGCAGTTCTTC. It encodes CASFRGASGNNEQFF.

The chain uses TRBV24-1 and TRBJ2-7, with 8 bases that match TRBD1. The V and J ends lost 6 bases and 1 base, in that order; junction bases with no gene match: 4. This CDR3 has 14 residues. Germline values: CDR1 KGHDR, CDR2 SFDVKD. The CDR3 nucleotides read TGTGCCACCAGTCCTAACAGGGGGTCCTACGAGCAGTACTTC. It encodes CATSPNRGSYEQYF.

V and J are TRBV18 and TRBJ2-3; D is ambiguous. CDR1 is KGHSH and CDR2 is LQKENI in the germline V gene. The CDR3 spans 16 residues. The V and J ends lost 6 bases and 5 bases respectively, with 21 bases between them. CDR3: CASSLFSGPVRDTQYF. CDR3 sequence (DNA): TGTGCCAGCTCCCTCTTTTCAGGTCCAGTCAGAGATACGCAGTATTTT.

V is TRBV7-2 and J is TRBJ2-4; D might be TRBD1 (6 bases). The CDR3 spans 13 residues. With 3 bases removed from V and 7 bases from J, the gap between germline ends came to 10 bases. Germline V gene sequence: CDR1 SGHTA, CDR2 FQGNSA. The CDR3 coding sequence is TGTGCCAGCAGCTTCGCAGGGGCCAACATTCAGTACTTC. This translates into CASSFAGANIQYF.

The CDR3 DNA is TGTGCCTGGAGCTGGACAGCGGGATACGAGCAGTACGTC. It translates to CAWSWTAGYEQYV. The chain combines TRBV30 with TRBJ2-7, with TRBD2 as a possible D gene (7 bases). CDR1 and CDR2 from the germline V gene are GTSNPN and SVGIG (reference sequence). The CDR3 consists of 13 residues. The V gene lost 3 bases and the J gene lost 4 bases, with 13 bases spanning the gap.

The chain couples TRBV19 to TRBJ1-1; D is perhaps TRBD1 (6 bases). The V end was cut by 6 bases, the J end by 0 bases, with 17 bases between. There are 16 residues in the CDR3. The germline V gene encodes CDR1 LNHDA and CDR2 SQIVND (reference sequence). The CDR3 nucleotides read TGTGCCAGTAGCGTCGCGACAGGCAGCCTGAACACTGAAGCTTTCTTT. It encodes CASSVATGSLNTEAFF.

The chain carries TRBV5-1 and TRBJ1-4; TRBD1 might be the D (5 bases). Per germline, CDR1 SGHRS and CDR2 YFSETQ. Trimming shortened V by 4 bases and J by 2 bases, and 12 bases separated the two germline ends. The CDR3 sequence is 15 residues long. The CDR3 nucleotides are TGCGCCAGCAGCCCGGGACTTTCCACTAATGAAAAACTGTTTTTT. It codes for CASSPGLSTNEKLFF.

This clone showed up just a few times. The V and J genes are TRBV4-3 and TRBJ2-1; 11 nucleotides match TRBD2. The CDR3 runs 15 residues. Per the germline V gene, CDR1 is LGHNA and CDR2 is YSLEER. V lost 4 bases to trimming and J lost 5 bases; unmatched junction nucleotides: 4. This chain's CDR3 is CASSRGTSGDNEQFF. CDR3 sequence (DNA): TGCGCCAGCAGCCGCGGGACTAGCGGAGACAATGAGCAGTTCTTC.

The rearrangement uses TRBV24-1 and TRBJ2-1, with 12 bases identical to TRBD1. The junction had 3 bases not matched to a gene; V was cut back by 9 bases and J by 7 bases. In germline, CDR1 is KGHDR, CDR2 SFDVKD. This CDR3 comprises 13 residues. DNA of the CDR3: TGTGCCACCGGGACAGGGGGCAGGAATGAGCAGTTCTTC. It codes for CATGTGGRNEQFF.

The table lists this clone with a few counts. The chain uses TRBV28 and TRBJ1-2, with TRBD1 identical over 8 bases. There are 15 residues in the CDR3. V dropped 2 bases and J dropped 2; count of bases not matched to a gene: 4. The germline gives CDR1 MDHEN, CDR2 SYDVKM. CDR3 sequence reads: CASSLPNRGNYGYTF. The CDR3 nucleotides read TGTGCCAGCAGTTTACCCAACAGGGGGAACTATGGCTACACCTTC.

The table lists this clone with a count of one. The chain is built from TRBV5-4 and TRBJ2-1; the match to TRBD2 covers 14 bases. J gave up 0 bases and V 4 bases, and 12 bases lay outside the gene matches. Germline CDR1 and CDR2: SGHNT and YYREEE (reference sequence). This CDR3 contains 20 residues. The CDR3 bases are TGTGCCAGCAGCCCCCTCGGACTAGCGGGAGGTCCACGCTCCTACAATGAGCAGTTCTTC. Amino acid sequence: CASSPLGLAGGPRSYNEQFF.

The sample holds many counts of this clone. The chain has TRBV27 and TRBJ2-7; 12 bases fit TRBD2. Germline V gene data show CDR1 as MNHEY and CDR2 as SMNVEV (reference sequence). The CDR3 totals 15 residues. J gave up 7 bases and V 6 bases, and 10 bases lay outside the gene matches. The CDR3 region has the DNA TGTGCCAGCAGCCCATCCCCTAGCGGGAGGGGAGAGCAGTACTTC. Translating it yields CASSPSPSGRGEQYF.

This chain uses TRBV19 with TRBJ1-5; TRBD1 is a possible D gene (6 bases). The V gene's germline CDR1 is LNHDA and CDR2 SQIVND (reference sequence). The V and J ends lost 3 bases and 3 bases respectively, with 12 bases between them. This CDR3 is 15 amino acids long. The CDR3 spells CASSILTGANQPQHF. For the CDR3, the DNA is TGTGCCAGTAGTATCCTGACAGGCGCCAATCAGCCCCAGCATTTT.